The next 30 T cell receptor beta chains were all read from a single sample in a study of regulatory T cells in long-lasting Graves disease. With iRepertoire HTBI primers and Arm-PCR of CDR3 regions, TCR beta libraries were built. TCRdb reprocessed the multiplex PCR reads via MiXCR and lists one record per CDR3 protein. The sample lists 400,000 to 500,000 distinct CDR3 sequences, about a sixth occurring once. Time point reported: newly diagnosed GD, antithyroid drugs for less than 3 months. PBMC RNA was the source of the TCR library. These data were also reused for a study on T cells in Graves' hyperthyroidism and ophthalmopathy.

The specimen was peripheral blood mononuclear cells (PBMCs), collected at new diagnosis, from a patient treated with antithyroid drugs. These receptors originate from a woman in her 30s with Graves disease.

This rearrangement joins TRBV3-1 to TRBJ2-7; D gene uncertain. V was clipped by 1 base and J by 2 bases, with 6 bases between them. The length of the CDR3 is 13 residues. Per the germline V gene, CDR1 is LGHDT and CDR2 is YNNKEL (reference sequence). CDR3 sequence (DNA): TGTGCCAGCAGCCAAGCTCCCCCCTACGAGCAGTACTTC. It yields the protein CASSQAPPYEQYF.

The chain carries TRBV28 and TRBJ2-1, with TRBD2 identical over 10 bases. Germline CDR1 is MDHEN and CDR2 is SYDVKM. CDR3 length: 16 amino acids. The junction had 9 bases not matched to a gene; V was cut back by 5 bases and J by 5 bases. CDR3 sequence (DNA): TGTGCCAGCAGTACGATATGGACTAGCGGTAACAATGAGCAGTTCTTC. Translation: CASSTIWTSGNNEQFF. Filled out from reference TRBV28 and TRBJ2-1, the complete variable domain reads DVKVTQSSRYLVKRTGEKVFLECVQDMDHENMFWYRQDPGLGLRLIYFSYDVKMKEKGDIPEGYSVSREKKERFSLILESASTNQTSMYLCASSTIWTSGNNEQFFGPGTRLTVL.

CDR3 coding DNA: TGTGCCAGCAGTCACAGCGATCAGCCCCAGCATTTT. It codes for CASSHSDQPQHF. The rearrangement links TRBV12-3 or TRBV12-4 to TRBJ1-5; D remains ambiguous. V lost 5 bases to trimming and J lost 5 bases, with 7 bases between them. There are 12 residues in the CDR3.

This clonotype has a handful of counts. CDR3 sequence reads: CASSAIDREETQYF. The CDR3 nucleotides read TGTGCCAGCAGCGCCATCGACAGGGAAGAGACCCAGTACTTC. J is TRBJ2-5 and V is TRBV5-4, with TRBD1 matching 7 bases. V lost 4 bases to trimming and J lost 3 bases; unmatched junction nucleotides: 6. The CDR3 consists of 14 residues. CDR1 is SGHNT, CDR2 YYREEE, per germline (reference sequence).

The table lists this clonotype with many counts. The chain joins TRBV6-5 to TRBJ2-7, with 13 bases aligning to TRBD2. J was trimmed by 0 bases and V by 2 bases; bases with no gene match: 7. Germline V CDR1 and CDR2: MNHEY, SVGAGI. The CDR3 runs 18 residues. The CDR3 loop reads CASSYRWGTSGNSYEQYF. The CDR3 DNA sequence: TGTGCCAGCAGTTACCGTTGGGGGACTAGCGGGAACTCCTACGAGCAGTACTTC.

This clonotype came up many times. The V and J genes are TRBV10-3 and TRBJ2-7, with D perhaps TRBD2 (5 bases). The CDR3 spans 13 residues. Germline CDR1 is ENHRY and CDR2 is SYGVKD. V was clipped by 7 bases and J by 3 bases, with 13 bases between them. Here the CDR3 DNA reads TGTGCCATCAAACGGGGAATTTTCTACGAGCAGTACTTC. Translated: CAIKRGIFYEQYF.

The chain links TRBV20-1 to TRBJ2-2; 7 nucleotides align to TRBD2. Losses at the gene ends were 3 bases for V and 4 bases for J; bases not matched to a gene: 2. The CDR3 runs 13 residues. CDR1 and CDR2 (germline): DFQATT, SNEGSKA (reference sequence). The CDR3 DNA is TGCAGTGCTAGCGGGAGGCGCACCGGGGAGCTGTTTTTT. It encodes CSASGRRTGELFF.

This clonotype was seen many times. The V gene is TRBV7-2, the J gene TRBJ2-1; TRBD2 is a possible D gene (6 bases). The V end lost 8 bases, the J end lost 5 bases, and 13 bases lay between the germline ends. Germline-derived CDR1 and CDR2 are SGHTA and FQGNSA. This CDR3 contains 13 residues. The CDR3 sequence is CASSEGLNNEQFF. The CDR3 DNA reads TGTGCCAGCTCCGAGGGACTGAACAATGAGCAGTTCTTC.

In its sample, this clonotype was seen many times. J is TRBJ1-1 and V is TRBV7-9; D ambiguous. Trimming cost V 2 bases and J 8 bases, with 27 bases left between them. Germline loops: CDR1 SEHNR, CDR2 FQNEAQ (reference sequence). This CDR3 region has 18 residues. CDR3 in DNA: TGTGCCAGCAGCTTACTCTCAGGTTCGCCGGAATCCAAAGGGGAAGCTTTCTTT. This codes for CASSLLSGSPESKGEAFF.

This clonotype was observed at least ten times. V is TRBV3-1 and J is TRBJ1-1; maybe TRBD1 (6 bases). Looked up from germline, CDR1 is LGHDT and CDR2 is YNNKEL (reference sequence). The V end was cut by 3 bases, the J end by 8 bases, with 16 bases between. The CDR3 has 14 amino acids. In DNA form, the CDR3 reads TGTGCCAGCAGCCACTTCAGGCAGGGGAGAGAAGCTTTCTTT. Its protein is CASSHFRQGREAFF.

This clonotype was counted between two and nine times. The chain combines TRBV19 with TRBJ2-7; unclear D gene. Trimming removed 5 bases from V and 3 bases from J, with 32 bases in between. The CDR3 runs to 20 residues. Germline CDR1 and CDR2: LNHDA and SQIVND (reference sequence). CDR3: CASSRRRLPGVTPLDYEQYF. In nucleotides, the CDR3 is TGTGCCAGTAGTCGTCGCCGCCTGCCAGGAGTCACTCCCCTTGACTACGAGCAGTACTTC.

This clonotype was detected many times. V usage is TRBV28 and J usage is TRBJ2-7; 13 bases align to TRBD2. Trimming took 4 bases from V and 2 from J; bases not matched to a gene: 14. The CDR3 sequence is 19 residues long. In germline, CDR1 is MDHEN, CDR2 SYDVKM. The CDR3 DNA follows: TGTGCCAGCAGTTCCTTCACCGGGACTAGCGGGACGACCGCCTACGAGCAGTACTTC. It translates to CASSSFTGTSGTTAYEQYF. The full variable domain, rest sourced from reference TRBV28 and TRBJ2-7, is DVKVTQSSRYLVKRTGEKVFLECVQDMDHENMFWYRQDPGLGLRLIYFSYDVKMKEKGDIPEGYSVSREKKERFSLILESASTNQTSMYLCASSSFTGTSGTTAYEQYFGPGTRLTVT.

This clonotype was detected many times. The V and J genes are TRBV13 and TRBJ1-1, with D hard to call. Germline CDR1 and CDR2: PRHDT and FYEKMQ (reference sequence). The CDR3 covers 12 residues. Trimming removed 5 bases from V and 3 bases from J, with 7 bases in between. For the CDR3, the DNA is TGTGCCAGCAGCCTCCTTGACACTGAAGCTTTCTTT. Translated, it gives CASSLLDTEAFF.

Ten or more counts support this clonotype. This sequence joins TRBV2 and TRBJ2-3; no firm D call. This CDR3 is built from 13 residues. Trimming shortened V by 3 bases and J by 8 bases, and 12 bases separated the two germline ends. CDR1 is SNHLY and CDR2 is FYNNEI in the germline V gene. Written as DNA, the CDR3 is TGTGCCAGCAGTGACCAGGTTCGCGGTACGCAGTATTTT. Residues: CASSDQVRGTQYF.

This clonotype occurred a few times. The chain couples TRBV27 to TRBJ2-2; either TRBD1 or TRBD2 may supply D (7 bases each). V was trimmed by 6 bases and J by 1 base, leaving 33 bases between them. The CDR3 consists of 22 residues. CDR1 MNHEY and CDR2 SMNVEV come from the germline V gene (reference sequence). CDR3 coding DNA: TGTGCCAGCAGCACCGGGACAGCGGGATTAGGGAATGTGTATAAGAACACCGGGGAGCTGTTTTTT. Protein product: CASSTGTAGLGNVYKNTGELFF.

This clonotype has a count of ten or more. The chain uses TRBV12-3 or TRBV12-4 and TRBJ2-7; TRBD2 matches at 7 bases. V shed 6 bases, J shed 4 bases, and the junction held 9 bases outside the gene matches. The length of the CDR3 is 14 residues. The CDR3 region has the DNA TGTGCCAGCAGCTATCCGGGAGGTCCTTACGAGCAGTACTTC. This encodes CASSYPGGPYEQYF.

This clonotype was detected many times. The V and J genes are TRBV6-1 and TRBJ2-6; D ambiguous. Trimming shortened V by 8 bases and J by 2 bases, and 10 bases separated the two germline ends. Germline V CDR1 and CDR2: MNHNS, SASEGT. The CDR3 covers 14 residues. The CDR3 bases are TGTGCCAGCCGCGCTAGTGCTGGGGCCAACGTCCTGACTTTC. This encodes CASRASAGANVLTF.

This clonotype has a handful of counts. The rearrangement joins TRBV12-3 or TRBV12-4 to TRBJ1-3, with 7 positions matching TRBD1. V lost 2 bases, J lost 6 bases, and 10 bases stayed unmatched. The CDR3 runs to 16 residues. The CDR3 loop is CASSLRGLSPLNTIYF. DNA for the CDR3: TGTGCCAGCAGTTTAAGGGGGCTGAGTCCCTTAAACACCATATATTTT.

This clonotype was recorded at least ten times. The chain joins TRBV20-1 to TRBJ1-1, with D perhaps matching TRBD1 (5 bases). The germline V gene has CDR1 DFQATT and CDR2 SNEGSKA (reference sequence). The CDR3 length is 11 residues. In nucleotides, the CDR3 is TGCACCCCAGGGCACCGCACTGAAGCTTTCTTT. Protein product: CTPGHRTEAFF.

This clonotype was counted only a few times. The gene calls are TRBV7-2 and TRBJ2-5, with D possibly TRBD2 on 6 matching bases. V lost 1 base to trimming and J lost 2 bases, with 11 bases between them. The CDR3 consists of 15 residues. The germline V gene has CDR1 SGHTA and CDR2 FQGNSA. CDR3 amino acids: CASSLGSGGQETQYF. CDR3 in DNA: TGTGCCAGCAGCTTAGGAAGTGGGGGGCAAGAGACCCAGTACTTC.

In DNA, the CDR3 is TGCAGTGCTAGAGCCTGGGACAGAAACACCGGGGAGCTGTTTTTT. Its protein product is CSARAWDRNTGELFF. This rearrangement joins TRBV20-1 to TRBJ2-2; 7 nucleotides line up with TRBD1. CDR3 length equals 15 residues. The germline gives CDR1 DFQATT, CDR2 SNEGSKA (reference sequence). Unmatched junction bases numbered 4, after V lost 1 base and J lost 2 bases.

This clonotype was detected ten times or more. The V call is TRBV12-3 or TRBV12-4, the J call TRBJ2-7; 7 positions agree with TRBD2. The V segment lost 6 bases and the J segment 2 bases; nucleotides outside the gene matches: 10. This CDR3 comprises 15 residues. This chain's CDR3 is CASRGRGSGAYEQYF. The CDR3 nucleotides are TGTGCCAGCAGAGGACGCGGGAGTGGGGCCTACGAGCAGTACTTC.

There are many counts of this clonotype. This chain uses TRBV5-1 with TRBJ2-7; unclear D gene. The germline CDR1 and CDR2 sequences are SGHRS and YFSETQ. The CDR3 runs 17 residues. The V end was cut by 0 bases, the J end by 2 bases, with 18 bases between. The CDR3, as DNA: TGCGCCAGCAGCTTGGACCCACAGAGTCTGTCAGCCTACGAGCAGTACTTC. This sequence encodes CASSLDPQSLSAYEQYF. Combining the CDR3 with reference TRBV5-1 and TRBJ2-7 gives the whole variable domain KAGVTQTPRYLIKTRGQQVTLSCSPISGHRSVSWYQQTPGQGLQFLFEYFSETQRNKGNFPGRFSGRQFSNSRSEMNVSTLELGDSALYLCASSLDPQSLSAYEQYFGPGTRLTVT.

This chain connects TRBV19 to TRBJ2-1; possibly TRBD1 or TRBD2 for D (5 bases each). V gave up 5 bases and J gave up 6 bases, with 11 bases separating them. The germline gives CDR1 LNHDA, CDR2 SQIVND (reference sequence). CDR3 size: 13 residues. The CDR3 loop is CASSSGTLNEQFF. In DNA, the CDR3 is TGTGCCAGTAGTTCCGGGACGCTCAATGAGCAGTTCTTC.

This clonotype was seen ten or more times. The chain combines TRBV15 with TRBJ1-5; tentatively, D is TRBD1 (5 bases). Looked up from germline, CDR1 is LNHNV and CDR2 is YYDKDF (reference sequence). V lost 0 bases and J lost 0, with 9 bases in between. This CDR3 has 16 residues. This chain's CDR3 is CATSRETAYSNQPQHF. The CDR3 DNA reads TGTGCCACCAGCAGAGAGACAGCCTATAGCAATCAGCCCCAGCATTTT.

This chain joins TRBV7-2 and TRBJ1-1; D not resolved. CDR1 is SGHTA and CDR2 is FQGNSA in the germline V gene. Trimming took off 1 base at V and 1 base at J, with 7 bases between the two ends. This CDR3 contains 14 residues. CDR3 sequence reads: CASSLVAENTEAFF. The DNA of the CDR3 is TGTGCCAGCAGCTTAGTGGCAGAGAACACTGAAGCTTTCTTT.

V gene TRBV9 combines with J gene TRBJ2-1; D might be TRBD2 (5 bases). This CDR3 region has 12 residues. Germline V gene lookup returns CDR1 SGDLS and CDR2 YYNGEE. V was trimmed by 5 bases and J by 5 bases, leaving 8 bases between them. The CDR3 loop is CASSYSDNEQFF. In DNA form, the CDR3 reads TGTGCCAGCAGTTATAGCGACAATGAGCAGTTCTTC.

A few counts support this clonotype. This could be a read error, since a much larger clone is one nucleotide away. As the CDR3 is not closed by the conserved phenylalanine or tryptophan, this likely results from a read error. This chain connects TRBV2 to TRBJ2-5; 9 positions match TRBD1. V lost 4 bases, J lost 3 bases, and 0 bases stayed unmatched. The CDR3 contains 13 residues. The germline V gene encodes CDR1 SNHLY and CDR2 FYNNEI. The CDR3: CASSGDREETQYS. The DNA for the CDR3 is TGTGCCAGCAGTGGGGACAGGGAAGAGACCCAGTACTCC.

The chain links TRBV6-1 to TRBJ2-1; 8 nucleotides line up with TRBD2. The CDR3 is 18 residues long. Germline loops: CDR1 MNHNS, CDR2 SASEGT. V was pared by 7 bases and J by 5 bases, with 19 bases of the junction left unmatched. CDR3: CASTLSGSLAERNNEQFF. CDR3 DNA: TGTGCCAGCACTCTCTCGGGTTCACTAGCGGAACGTAACAATGAGCAGTTCTTC.

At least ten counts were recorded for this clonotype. The CDR3 sequence is CAWSVGPPSGPYNEQFF. The CDR3 DNA reads TGTGCCTGGAGTGTAGGTCCCCCTAGCGGGCCTTACAATGAGCAGTTCTTC. V is TRBV30 and J is TRBJ2-1, with 8 bases lining up with TRBD2. The J segment lost 4 bases and the V segment lost 0 bases, leaving 11 bases of the junction unmatched. This CDR3 has 17 amino acids. Germline CDR1 is GTSNPN and CDR2 is SVGIG (reference sequence).